This is a list of T cell receptor beta chains from one sample in a study of shared clonotypes between healthy human individuals. Generated by immunoSEQ multiplex PCR, the TCRdb table keeps only in-frame clones and is missing some. The sample holds about 300,000 clones, about 74% seen once. Material for sequencing was memory CD4+ T cells sorted from blood. These receptors all stem from a man between 25 and 39 years old in good health. Both conserved end residues are trimmed from each CDR3.

j_call v_call cdr3_aa
TRBJ1-2 TRBV5-1 ASSLGGNGYT
TRBJ2-7 TRBV6-1 ASSLAVYEQY
TRBJ2-3 TRBV2 ASSPRTAADTQY
TRBJ2-7 TRBV19 ACSGTVAYEQY
TRBJ2-2 TRBV5-6 ASSLLTGGTGELF
TRBJ1-2 TRBV5-8 ASSWQEQVGYT
TRBJ2-1 TRBV5-1 ASSMRTTGEQF
TRBJ1-1 TRBV7-9 ASSQGRNTEAF
TRBJ2-5 TRBV27 ASSLRSISATQY
TRBJ1-5 TRBV20-1 SARYRQPQH
TRBJ2-1 TRBV28 ASRLGLGRFNEQF
TRBJ2-1 TRBV2 ASILSSYNEQF
TRBJ1-2 TRBV28 ARTRTCPPRIAGLARGYT
TRBJ2-1 TRBV5-5 ASSALANVGTNEQF
TRBJ2-7 TRBV9 ASSVGPILVDRLEEQY
TRBJ2-5 TRBV7-6 ASSLGRTGGETQY
TRBJ2-3 TRBV14 ASSYDRGHVDTQY
TRBJ2-7 TRBV29-1 SVFGGLGYEQY
TRBJ2-7 TRBV6-1 ASSRDSNYEQY
TRBJ1-5 TRBV18 ASSLIKDDRIPQPQH
TRBJ2-1 TRBV7-3 ASSPPNNEQF
TRBJ2-3 TRBV30 ALGGPGSTDTQY
TRBJ2-7 TRBV28 ASRPPGQNYEQY
TRBJ2-3 TRBV2 ASRQIPDTQY
TRBJ2-2 TRBV30 AWRTGNMNTGELF
TRBJ2-1 TRBV4-3 ASSQGAGPGEQF
TRBJ2-1 TRBV11-2 ASSPGVAGAWEQF
TRBJ2-1 TRBV20-1 SAAPGDEQF
TRBJ1-2 TRBV6-1 ASSETGYGYT
TRBJ2-2 TRBV4-3 ASFGQEKNTGELF
TRBJ2-1 TRBV6-5 ASSYSQGYNEQF
TRBJ2-5 TRBV5-4 ASSNTISGTGGSETQY
TRBJ1-2 TRBV6-6 ASSSAANYGYT
TRBJ2-5 TRBV25-1 ASSDGQPQETQY
TRBJ1-1 TRBV6-1 ASSERQGLNTEAF
TRBJ2-7 TRBV2 ASVPGLSAYEQY
TRBJ1-2 TRBV27 ASSRQGASGYT
TRBJ2-6 TRBV5-4 ASSLGYSAGANVLT
TRBJ2-7 TRBV10-1 ASSLAGGPGEQY
TRBJ2-1 TRBV18 ASSPTSGTGDNEQF
TRBJ1-5 TRBV10-3 AISESVTGNQPQH
TRBJ2-4 TRBV5-4 ASSLEQTRGNIQY
TRBJ2-2 TRBV18 ASSPQGIQGLF
TRBJ1-3 TRBV29-1 SVEEIRARSGNTIY
TRBJ1-4 TRBV6-1 ASSARTGRNTNEKLF
TRBJ2-7 TRBV6-6 ASEKGGLSYEQY
TRBJ1-5 TRBV23-1 ASSHLRGGGTRNQPQH
TRBJ1-1 TRBV28 ASSLGTTWAEAF
TRBJ2-3 TRBV5-1 ASSFAGQVTDTQY